The present T cell receptor beta chain was sequenced within a study of cytomegalovirus exposure and HLA in healthy donors. J lost 3 bases, V lost 10 bases, and 3 bases had no gene match. The length of the CDR3 is 11 residues. In germline, CDR1 is MNHEY, CDR2 SVGAGI. The PCR was carried out with 60 Vbeta primers and 13 Jbeta primers. The protocol was immunoSEQ multiplex PCR, while the TCRdb copy is restricted to in-frame clones and leaves out a portion. This sample's clone table lists tens of thousands of clones. This TCR was recovered from a female donor in good health and CMV-seropositive. The chain recombines TRBV6-5 with TRBJ2-7, with 7 bases that match TRBD2. Sequencing used PBMCs. In DNA, the CDR3 is TGTGCCATTTCTAGCGGCTACGAGCAGTACTTC. Translating gives CAISSGYEQYF.